The clone carrying this TCR beta chain was recorded at least ten times. Germline V gene lookup returns CDR1 MNHNS and CDR2 SASEGT. Trimming left V 8 bases short and J 2 bases short, with 18 bases between. The CDR3 runs to 15 residues. This specimen comes from a study of blood T cells in healthy people across ages. For the second PCR, which ran for 7 to 11 cycles, a sample-barcoded 5' primer and a J-beta primer mix were used. Each CDR3 protein gets one entry after TCRdb re-called the 5' RACE reads with MiXCR. This sample has 710,000 or so distinct CDR3 sequences, with about 24% found just once. The sequence derives from a man in his sixties or seventies in good health. The material sequenced was blood. The rearrangement links TRBV6-1 to TRBJ1-1; D unclear. For the CDR3, the DNA is TGTGCCAGCCTTACATCTTACGGGGTAAACACTGAAGCTTTCTTT. It codes for CASLTSYGVNTEAFF.